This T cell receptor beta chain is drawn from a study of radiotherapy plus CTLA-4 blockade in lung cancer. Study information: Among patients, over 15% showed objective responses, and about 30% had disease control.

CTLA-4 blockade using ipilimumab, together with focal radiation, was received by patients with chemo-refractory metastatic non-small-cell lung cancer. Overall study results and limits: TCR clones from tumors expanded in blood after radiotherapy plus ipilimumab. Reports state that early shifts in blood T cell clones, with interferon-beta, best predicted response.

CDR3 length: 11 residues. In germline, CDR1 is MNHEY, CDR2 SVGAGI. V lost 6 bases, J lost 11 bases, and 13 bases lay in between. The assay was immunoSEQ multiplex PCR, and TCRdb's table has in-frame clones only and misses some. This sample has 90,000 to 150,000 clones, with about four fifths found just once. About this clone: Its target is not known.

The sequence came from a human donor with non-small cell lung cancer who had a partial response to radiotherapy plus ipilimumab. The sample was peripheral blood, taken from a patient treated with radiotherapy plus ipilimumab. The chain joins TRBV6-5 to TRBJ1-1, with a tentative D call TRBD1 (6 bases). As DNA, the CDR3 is TGTGCCAGCAGGGGACGGACAGAGGCTTTCTTT. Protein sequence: CASRGRTEAFF.